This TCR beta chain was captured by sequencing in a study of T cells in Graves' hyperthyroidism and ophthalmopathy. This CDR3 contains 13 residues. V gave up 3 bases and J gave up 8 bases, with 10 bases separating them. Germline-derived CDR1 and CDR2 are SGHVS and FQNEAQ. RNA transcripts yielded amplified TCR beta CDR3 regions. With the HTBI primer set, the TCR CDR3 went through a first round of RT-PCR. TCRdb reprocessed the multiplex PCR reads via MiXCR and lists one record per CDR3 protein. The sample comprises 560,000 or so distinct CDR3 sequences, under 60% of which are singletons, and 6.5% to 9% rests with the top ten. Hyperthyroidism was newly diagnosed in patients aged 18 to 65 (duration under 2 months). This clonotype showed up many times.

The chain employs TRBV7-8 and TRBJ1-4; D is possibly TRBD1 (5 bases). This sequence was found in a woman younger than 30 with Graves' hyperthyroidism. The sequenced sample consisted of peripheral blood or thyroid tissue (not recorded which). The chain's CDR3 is CASSLGWGEKLFF. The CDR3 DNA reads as TGTGCCAGCAGCTTGGGGTGGGGCGAAAAACTGTTTTTT.